The sequence of this T cell receptor beta chain was determined in a study of a mutant IDH1 vaccine in newly diagnosed glioma. Details on this clone: Antigen specificity is unknown.

Time point indicated: week 47, end of study. Vaccination used 300 ug of mutant IDH1 20-mer peptide per dose, with topical imiquimod. The V gene's germline CDR1 is WNHNN and CDR2 SYGVQD (reference sequence). The CDR3 totals 15 residues. Trimming shortened V by 3 bases and J by 1 base, and 9 bases separated the two germline ends. Assay: immunoSEQ multiplex PCR; the TCRdb copy retains only in-frame clones and omits some. Of over 50,000 clones detected, around 80% appear once; the ten largest clones hold over 4.5%. J is TRBJ2-2 and V is TRBV10-1, with D uncertain. Sequencing was performed on PBMCs, taken from a glioma patient whose treatment included an IDH1 peptide vaccine. The TCR was taken from a woman aged 40 to 49 with glioma. Some clones in this sample may be carry-over from other donors' samples. The CDR3 coding sequence is TGCGCCAGCAGTGATGGGGAAATGAACACCGGGGAGCTGTTTTTT. Translated, it gives CASSDGEMNTGELFF.